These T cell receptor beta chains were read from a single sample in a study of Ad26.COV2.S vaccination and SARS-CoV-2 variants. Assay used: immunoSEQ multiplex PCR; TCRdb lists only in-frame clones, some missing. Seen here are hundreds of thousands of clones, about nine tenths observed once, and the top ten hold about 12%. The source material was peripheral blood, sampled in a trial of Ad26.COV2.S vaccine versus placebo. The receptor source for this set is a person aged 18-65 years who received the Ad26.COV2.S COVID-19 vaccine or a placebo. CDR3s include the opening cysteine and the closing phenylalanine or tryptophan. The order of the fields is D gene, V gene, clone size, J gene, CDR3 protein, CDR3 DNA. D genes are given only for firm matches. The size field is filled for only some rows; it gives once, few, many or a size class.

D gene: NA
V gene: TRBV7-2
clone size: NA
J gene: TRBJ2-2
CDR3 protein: CASTRAGRGGELFF
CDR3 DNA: TGTGCCAGCACCAGGGCAGGGAGAGGCGGGGAGCTGTTTTTT

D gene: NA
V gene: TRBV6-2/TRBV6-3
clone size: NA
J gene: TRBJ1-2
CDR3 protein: CASSYGRVGRYGYTF
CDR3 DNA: TGTGCCAGCAGTTACGGCAGGGTGGGACGCTATGGCTACACCTTC

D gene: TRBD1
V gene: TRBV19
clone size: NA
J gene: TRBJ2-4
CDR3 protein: CASSIDSRTGGGIQYF
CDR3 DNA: TGTGCCAGTAGTATAGATTCCCGGACAGGGGGTGGCATTCAGTACTTC

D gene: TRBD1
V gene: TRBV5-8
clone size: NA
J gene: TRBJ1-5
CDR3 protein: CASSPGQASNQPQHF
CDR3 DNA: TGTGCCAGCAGCCCGGGACAGGCTAGCAATCAGCCCCAGCATTTT

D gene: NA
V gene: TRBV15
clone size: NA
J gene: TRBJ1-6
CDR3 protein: CATSTGENSPLHF
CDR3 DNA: TGTGCCACCAGCACAGGGGAGAATTCACCCCTCCACTTT

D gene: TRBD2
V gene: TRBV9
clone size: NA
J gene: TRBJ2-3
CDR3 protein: CASSGSGSLDTQYF
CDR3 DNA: TGTGCCAGCAGCGGTAGCGGGAGTTTAGATACGCAGTATTTT

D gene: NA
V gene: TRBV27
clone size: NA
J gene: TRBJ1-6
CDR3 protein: CASSFASSYNSPLHF
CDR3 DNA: TGTGCCAGCAGTTTCGCGAGCTCCTATAATTCACCCCTCCACTTT

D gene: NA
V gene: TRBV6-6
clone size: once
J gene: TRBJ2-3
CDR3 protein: CASSYSGYGTDTQYF
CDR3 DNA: TGTGCCAGCAGTTACTCGGGGTATGGCACAGATACGCAGTATTTT

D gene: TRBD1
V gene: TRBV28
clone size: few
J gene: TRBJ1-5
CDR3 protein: CASRPSGGAGSNQPQHF
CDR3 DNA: TGTGCCAGCAGACCCTCAGGGGGCGCAGGTAGCAATCAGCCCCAGCATTTT

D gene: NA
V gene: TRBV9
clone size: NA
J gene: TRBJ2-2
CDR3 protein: CASSAAGTTNTGELFF
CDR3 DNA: TGTGCCAGCAGCGCTGCCGGGACAACGAACACCGGGGAGCTGTTTTTT

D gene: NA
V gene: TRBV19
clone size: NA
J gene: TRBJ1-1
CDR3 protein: CASNPGPNTEAFF
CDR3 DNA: TGTGCCAGTAACCCCGGACCGAACACTGAAGCTTTCTTT

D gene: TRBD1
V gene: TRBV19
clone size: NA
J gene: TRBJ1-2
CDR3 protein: CASSPRTGGSYGYTF
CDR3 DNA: TGTGCCAGTAGTCCCCGGACAGGGGGCAGTTATGGCTACACCTTC

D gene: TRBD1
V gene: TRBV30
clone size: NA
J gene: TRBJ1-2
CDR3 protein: CAQSPHRGLVYGYTF
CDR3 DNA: TGTGCCCAGTCCCCCCACAGGGGGCTCGTCTATGGCTACACCTTC

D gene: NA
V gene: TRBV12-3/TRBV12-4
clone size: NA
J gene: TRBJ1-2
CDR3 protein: CASTLHQGTGYTF
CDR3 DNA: TGTGCCAGCACCCTCCACCAGGGGACTGGCTACACCTTC

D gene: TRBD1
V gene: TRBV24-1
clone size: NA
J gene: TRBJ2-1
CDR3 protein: CATSDSGDRRVF
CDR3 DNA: TGTGCCACCAGTGATTCGGGGGACAGGCGAGTCTTC

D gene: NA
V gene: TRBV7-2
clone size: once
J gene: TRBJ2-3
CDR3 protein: CASSLSRGSDTQYF
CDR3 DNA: TGTGCCAGCAGCTTATCGCGCGGTTCAGATACGCAGTATTTT

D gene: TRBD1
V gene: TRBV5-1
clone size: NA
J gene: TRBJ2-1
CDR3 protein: CASSYTPGQSNEQFF
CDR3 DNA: TGCGCCAGCAGCTACACGCCGGGACAGAGCAATGAGCAGTTCTTC

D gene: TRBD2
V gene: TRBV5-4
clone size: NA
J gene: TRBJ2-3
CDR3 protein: CASSLGLAGVSTDTQYF
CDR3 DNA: TGTGCCAGCAGCTTGGGCCTAGCGGGAGTTAGCACAGATACGCAGTATTTT

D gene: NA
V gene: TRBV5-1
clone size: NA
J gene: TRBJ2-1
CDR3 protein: CASSPTVWGHEQFF
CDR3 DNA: TGCGCCAGCAGCCCGACTGTATGGGGCCATGAGCAGTTCTTC

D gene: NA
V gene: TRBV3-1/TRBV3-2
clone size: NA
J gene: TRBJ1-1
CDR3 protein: CASSQERDGNTEAFF
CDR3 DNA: TGTGCCAGCAGCCAAGAAAGGGACGGGAACACTGAAGCTTTCTTT

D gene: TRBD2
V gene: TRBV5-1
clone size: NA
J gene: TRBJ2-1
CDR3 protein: CASSKISGSGEAYNEQFF
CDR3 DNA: TGCGCCAGCAGCAAGATTAGCGGGAGCGGGGAGGCCTACAATGAGCAGTTCTTC

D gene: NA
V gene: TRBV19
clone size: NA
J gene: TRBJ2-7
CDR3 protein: CASSIEPYYEQYF
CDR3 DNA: TGTGCCAGTAGTATAGAGCCGTACTACGAGCAGTACTTC

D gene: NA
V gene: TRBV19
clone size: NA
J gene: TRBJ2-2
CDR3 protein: CASSIPPTRSTGELFF
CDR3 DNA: TGTGCCAGTAGTATTCCTCCAACACGGTCCACCGGGGAGCTGTTTTTT

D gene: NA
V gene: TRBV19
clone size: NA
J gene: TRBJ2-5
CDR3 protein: CASSIAQGSGETQYF
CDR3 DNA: TGTGCCAGTAGTATAGCTCAGGGTTCGGGAGAGACCCAGTACTTC

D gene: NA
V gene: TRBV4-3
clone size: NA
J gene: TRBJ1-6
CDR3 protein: CASSQDAIASPLHF
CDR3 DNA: TGCGCCAGCAGCCAAGACGCCATTGCTTCACCCCTCCACTTT

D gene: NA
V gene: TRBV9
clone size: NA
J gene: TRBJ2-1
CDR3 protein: CASSVALWDEEQFF
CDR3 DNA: TGTGCCAGCAGCGTAGCCCTGTGGGACGAGGAGCAGTTCTTC

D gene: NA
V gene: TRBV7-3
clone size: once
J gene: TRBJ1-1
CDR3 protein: CASRKEGGSPEAFF
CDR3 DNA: TGTGCCAGCAGGAAGGAGGGTGGGTCCCCTGAAGCTTTCTTT

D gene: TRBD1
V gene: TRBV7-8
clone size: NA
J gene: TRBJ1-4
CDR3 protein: CASSLYPRDRETTNEKLFF
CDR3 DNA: TGTGCCAGCAGCTTATACCCCCGGGACAGGGAGACAACTAATGAAAAACTGTTTTTT

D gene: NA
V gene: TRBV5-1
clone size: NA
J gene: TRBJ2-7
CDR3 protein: CASSLPNDYEQYF
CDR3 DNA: TGCGCCAGCAGCTTGCCGAACGACTACGAGCAGTACTTC

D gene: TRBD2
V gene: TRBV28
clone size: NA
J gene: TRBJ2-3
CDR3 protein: CASSLPASGNTDTQYF
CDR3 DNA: TGTGCCAGCAGTTTACCGGCTAGCGGGAACACAGATACGCAGTATTTT

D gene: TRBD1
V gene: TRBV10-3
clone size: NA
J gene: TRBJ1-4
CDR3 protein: CAISASGTGDEKLFF
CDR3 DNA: TGTGCCATCAGTGCCTCCGGGACAGGGGATGAAAAACTGTTTTTT

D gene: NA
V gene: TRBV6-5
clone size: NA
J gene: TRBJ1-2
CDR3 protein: CASSYSRVRSNYGYTF
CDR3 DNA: TGTGCCAGCAGTTACTCGAGAGTCAGGAGTAACTATGGCTACACCTTC

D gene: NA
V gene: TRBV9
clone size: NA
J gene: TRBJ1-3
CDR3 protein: CASSVVAGAFSGNTIYF
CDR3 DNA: TGTGCCAGCAGCGTAGTCGCAGGGGCTTTCTCTGGAAACACCATATATTTT

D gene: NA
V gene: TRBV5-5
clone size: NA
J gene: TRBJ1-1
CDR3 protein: CASSLGGLSNTEAFF
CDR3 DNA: TGTGCCAGCAGCTTGGGGGGACTGTCAAACACTGAAGCTTTCTTT

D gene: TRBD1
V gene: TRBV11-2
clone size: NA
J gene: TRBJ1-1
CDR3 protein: CASSAQGGRTEAFF
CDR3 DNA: TGTGCCAGCAGCGCCCAGGGGGGAAGGACTGAAGCTTTCTTT

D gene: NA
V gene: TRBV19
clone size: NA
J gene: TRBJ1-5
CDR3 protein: CASSITGNYNQPQHF
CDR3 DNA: TGTGCCAGTAGTATTACAGGGAACTACAATCAGCCCCAGCATTTT

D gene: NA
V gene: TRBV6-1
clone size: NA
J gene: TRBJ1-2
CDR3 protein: CASSEVGFDYGYTF
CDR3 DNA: TGTGCCAGCAGTGAAGTGGGATTTGACTATGGCTACACCTTC

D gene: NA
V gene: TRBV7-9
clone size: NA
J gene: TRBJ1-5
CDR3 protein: CASSLGSDQPQHF
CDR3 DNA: TGTGCCAGCAGCTTAGGGTCAGATCAGCCCCAGCATTTT

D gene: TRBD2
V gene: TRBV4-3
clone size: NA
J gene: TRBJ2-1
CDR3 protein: CASSQDPTSGGYNEQFF
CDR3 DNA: TGCGCCAGCAGCCAAGACCCGACTAGCGGGGGCTACAATGAGCAGTTCTTC

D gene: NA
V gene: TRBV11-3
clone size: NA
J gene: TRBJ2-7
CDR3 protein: CASSPGGGTYEQYF
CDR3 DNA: TGTGCCAGCAGTCCCGGAGGGGGTACCTACGAGCAGTACTTC

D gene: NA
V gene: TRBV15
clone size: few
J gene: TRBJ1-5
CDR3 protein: CATSRVGDYSNQPQHF
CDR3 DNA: TGTGCCACCAGCAGAGTTGGAGACTATAGCAATCAGCCCCAGCATTTT

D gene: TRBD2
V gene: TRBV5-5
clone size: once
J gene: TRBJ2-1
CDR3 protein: CASSLASGGSRSNEQFF
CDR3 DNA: TGTGCCAGCAGCTTGGCCTCGGGCGGGAGTAGGTCCAATGAGCAGTTCTTC